These T cell receptor beta chains were read from a single sample in a study of shared clonotypes between healthy human individuals. The protocol was immunoSEQ multiplex PCR, while the TCRdb copy is restricted to in-frame clones and leaves out a portion. Here the sample spans 1,500,000 or so clones, roughly 96% being singletons. Sequenced material: naive CD4+ T cells sorted from blood. The origin of the receptors is a man between 25 and 39 years old in good health. Each CDR3 is given with its conserved first and last residue. The D gene is left open where the match is weak. Size is omitted from some rows. Given values are once, few, many or a class for expanded clones.

v_gene,d_gene,abundance,len,j_gene,CDR3nt,CDR3aa
TRBV18,TRBD1,-,15,TRBJ2-5,TGTGCCAGCTCACCAGTCCCGGGACAGCAAGAGACCCAGTACTTC,CASSPVPGQQETQYF
TRBV28,TRBD2,-,14,TRBJ2-7,TGTGCCAGCAGTTTCGCGGGAGGTCTAGGCGAGCAGTACTTC,CASSFAGGLGEQYF
TRBV6-5,-,-,15,TRBJ1-5,TGTGCCAGCAGTTACAATAGTGCAGGCAATCAGCCCCAGCATTTT,CASSYNSAGNQPQHF
TRBV19,-,-,17,TRBJ2-2,TGTGCCAGTAGTGGTTATGTTGGCGGGACCCGCACCGGGGAGCTGTTTTTT,CASSGYVGGTRTGELFF
TRBV5-1,-,-,16,TRBJ1-4,TGCGCCAGCAGCTTGGGAGGGGGGTTTTCTAATGAAAAACTGTTTTTT,CASSLGGGFSNEKLFF
TRBV4-3,-,once,13,TRBJ2-4,TGCGCCAGCAGCCAAGACTTGGGGAAAAGTCAGTACTTC,CASSQDLGKSQYF
TRBV6-6,-,-,16,TRBJ2-7,TGTGCCAGCAGTTATGGTCTTTTGGCGGGCAAATACGAGCAGTACTTC,CASSYGLLAGKYEQYF
TRBV9,-,-,16,TRBJ2-3,TGTGCCAGCAGCGTAGTTTCAGGTATTAGCACAGATACGCAGTATTTT,CASSVVSGISTDTQYF
TRBV27,TRBD1,few,15,TRBJ2-7,TGTGCCAGCAGTGCCGGATCCGGGACAGTCTACGAGCAGTACTTC,CASSAGSGTVYEQYF
TRBV5-1,-,-,15,TRBJ1-2,TGCGCCAGCAGATGGAGCATAACGGAAAACTATGGCTACACCTTC,CASRWSITENYGYTF
TRBV2,-,-,14,TRBJ2-2,TGTGCCAGCAGTGAGGCCGTCGCTGCCGGGGAGCTGTTTTTT,CASSEAVAAGELFF
TRBV6-1,-,-,12,TRBJ2-7,TGTGCCAGCAGTTCCACAGGCCTCGAGCAGTACTTC,CASSSTGLEQYF
TRBV7-2,-,-,17,TRBJ1-6,TGTGCCAGCAGCTCCCGCCCGACAGCAGACTATAATTCACCCCTCCACTTT,CASSSRPTADYNSPLHF
TRBV7-6,TRBD1,-,16,TRBJ2-1,TGTGCCAGCAGCTACGGACAGGGGAGATCAAGCAATGAGCAGTTCTTC,CASSYGQGRSSNEQFF
TRBV28,-,-,16,TRBJ1-2,TGTGCCAGCAGTTCCCCCCAAACCAGGGATAGCTATGGCTACACCTTC,CASSSPQTRDSYGYTF
TRBV5-1,-,-,13,TRBJ1-5,TGCGCCAGCAGCCCAAACAGGGATCAGCCCCAGCATTTT,CASSPNRDQPQHF
TRBV10-3,TRBD1,-,12,TRBJ1-2,TGTGCCATCAGTGCCAGGACAGGGGTGTTTCAATTC,CAISARTGVFQF
TRBV7-8,TRBD1,-,17,TRBJ1-5,TGTGCCAGCAGCTTAGCGCGAATCGACAGGGTGAGACAGCCCCAGCATTTT,CASSLARIDRVRQPQHF
TRBV7-3,TRBD1,-,13,TRBJ1-2,TGTGCCAGCAGCACCCGACAGGGATCAGGCTACACCTTC,CASSTRQGSGYTF
TRBV6-6,-,-,16,TRBJ2-7,TGTGCCAGCAGACTTACTCCTTCGGTTAGTACCTACGAGCAGTACTTC,CASRLTPSVSTYEQYF